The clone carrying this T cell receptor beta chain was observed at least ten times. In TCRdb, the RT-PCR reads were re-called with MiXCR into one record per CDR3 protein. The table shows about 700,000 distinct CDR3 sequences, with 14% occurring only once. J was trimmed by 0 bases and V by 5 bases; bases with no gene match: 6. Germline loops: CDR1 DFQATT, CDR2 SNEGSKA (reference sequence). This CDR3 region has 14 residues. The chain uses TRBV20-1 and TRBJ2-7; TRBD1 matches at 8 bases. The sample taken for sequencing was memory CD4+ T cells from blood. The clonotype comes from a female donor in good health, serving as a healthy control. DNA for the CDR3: TGCAGTGCTGGTCGGACAGGGAGCTCCTACGAGCAGTACTTC. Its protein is CSAGRTGSSYEQYF.